These 19 T cell receptor beta chains came from one sample sequenced in a study of blood T cell repertoires in COVID-19. Sequenced by immunoSEQ multiplex PCR; TCRdb stores in-frame clones only, minus some. In the table there are 200,000 to 250,000 clones, roughly 90% of which are singletons. The sequencing input was peripheral blood. Receptors originate from a man aged 55 to 70 with COVID-19, enrolled during active disease.

The chain carries TRBV5-1 and TRBJ2-2; D gene ambiguous. The CDR3 is made up of 15 amino acids. CDR1 and CDR2 from the germline V gene are SGHRS and YFSETQ. The V and J ends lost 5 bases and 5 bases respectively, with 16 bases between them. The CDR3 here is CASSPELLTTGELFF. The CDR3 DNA reads as TGCGCCAGCAGTCCCGAACTCCTGACAACCGGGGAGCTGTTTTTT.

The chain employs TRBV19 and TRBJ2-2; a weak D match, TRBD1 (5 bases). Germline lookup yields CDR1 LNHDA and CDR2 SQIVND (reference sequence). The V end was cut by 3 bases, the J end by 1 base, with 9 bases between. The CDR3 has 15 residues. This CDR3 is CASSIGHQNTGELFF. DNA of the CDR3: TGTGCCAGTAGTATTGGACACCAGAACACCGGGGAGCTGTTTTTT.

The chain carries TRBV4-2 and TRBJ1-2; D is undetermined. The germline CDR1 and CDR2 sequences are LGHNA and YNFKEQ. The CDR3 is 13 amino acids. V lost 0 bases, J lost 2 bases, and 4 bases lay in between. The CDR3 DNA reads as TGTGCCAGCAGCCAAGACGTCAACTATGGCTACACCTTC. It encodes CASSQDVNYGYTF.

The chain joins TRBV19 to TRBJ1-1; D is unresolved. The CDR3 runs to 13 residues. V dropped 6 bases and J dropped 4 bases, with 12 bases sitting between them. Germline CDR1 is LNHDA and CDR2 is SQIVND (reference sequence). CDR3 sequence (DNA): TGTGCCAGTAGGGTGGTGGGCACCACTGAAGCTTTCTTT. It is translated as CASRVVGTTEAFF.

The V and J genes are TRBV6-6 and TRBJ2-3; D gene unclear. The germline gives CDR1 MNHNY, CDR2 SVGAGI (reference sequence). This CDR3 has 15 amino acids. V lost 2 bases and J 0 bases, leaving 9 bases between the germline ends. CDR3 DNA: TGTGCCAGCAGTTACACCGGAGATAGCACAGATACGCAGTATTTT. Translating gives CASSYTGDSTDTQYF.

This clone has a handful of counts. This rearrangement joins TRBV11-2 to TRBJ2-1; TRBD2 might be the D (6 bases). The germline CDR1 and CDR2 sequences are SGHAT and FQNNGV. This CDR3 is 16 amino acids long. Trimming left V 0 bases short and J 10 bases short, with 19 bases between. The CDR3 is CASSLDLGEVLGEQFF. The CDR3 DNA sequence: TGTGCCAGCAGCTTAGATCTGGGGGAGGTCCTCGGGGAGCAGTTCTTC.

This chain uses TRBV19 with TRBJ2-7; TRBD2 aligns across 7 bases. CDR1 LNHDA and CDR2 SQIVND come from the germline V gene (reference sequence). The V gene end was trimmed by 5 bases and the J gene end by 2 bases; junction bases not matched to a gene: 9. CDR3 size: 15 residues. CDR3 DNA sequence: TGTGCCAGTAGTGCCCAGACAGCGGGAACCTACGAGCAGTACTTC. This gives the protein CASSAQTAGTYEQYF.

V is TRBV28 and J is TRBJ1-1; D remains ambiguous. The CDR3 sequence is 13 residues long. V gave up 7 bases and J gave up 4 bases, with 13 bases separating them. The germline V gene has CDR1 MDHEN and CDR2 SYDVKM. In nucleotides, the CDR3 is TGTGCCAGCACCTTCAGGAGGGCCACTGAAGCTTTCTTT. Its protein product is CASTFRRATEAFF.

The V and J genes are TRBV24-1 and TRBJ2-1; a weak D match, TRBD2 (6 bases). V dropped 8 bases and J dropped 9 bases, with 19 bases sitting between them. From germline, CDR1 is KGHDR and CDR2 SFDVKD. The CDR3 is made up of 14 amino acids. This CDR3 is CATNGGSGKGEQFF. CDR3 sequence (DNA): TGTGCCACCAATGGGGGGTCAGGGAAGGGTGAGCAGTTCTTC.

This chain links TRBV9 with TRBJ2-7; D not certain. The CDR3 consists of 14 residues. Germline V gene lookup returns CDR1 SGDLS and CDR2 YYNGEE. Trimming stripped 4 bases from V and 2 bases from J, with 13 bases between. The CDR3 is CASSSTPSTYEQYF. The CDR3 coding sequence is TGTGCCAGCAGCTCCACACCATCGACCTACGAGCAGTACTTC.

Here the CDR3 DNA reads TGTGCCAGCAGCTTAGCAATGAACACTGAAGCTTTCTTT. Translated, it gives CASSLAMNTEAFF. The V and J genes are TRBV11-3 and TRBJ1-1; D gene ambiguous. This CDR3 is built from 13 residues. CDR1 is SGHNT, CDR2 YENEEA, per germline. V was trimmed by 1 base and J by 0 bases, leaving 3 bases between them.

This clone was seen a handful of times. The chain employs TRBV11-1 and TRBJ2-6; no reliable D call. Germline V CDR1 and CDR2: SGHAT, FQDESV (reference sequence). The V gene lost 0 bases and the J gene lost 0 bases, with 15 bases spanning the gap. The CDR3 is made up of 19 amino acids. DNA of the CDR3: TGTGCCAGCAGCTTAGCGCGACATCGGCGAACCTCTGGGGCCAACGTCCTGACTTTC. It specifies CASSLARHRRTSGANVLTF.

This clone was found once. The genes are TRBV6-5 and TRBJ1-5, with TRBD1 identical over 11 bases. Unmatched junction bases numbered 4, after V lost 8 bases and J lost 1 base. The CDR3 covers 15 residues. Germline-derived CDR1 and CDR2 are MNHEY and SVGAGI. Here the CDR3 reads CASRRDRGSNQPQHF. Written as DNA, the CDR3 is TGTGCCAGCCGGCGGGACAGGGGGAGCAATCAGCCCCAGCATTTT.

This clone was detected once. This chain connects TRBV5-1 to TRBJ2-1, with 11 bases aligning to TRBD2. Germline trimming cut 4 bases from V and 10 bases from J; bases unmatched to any gene: 10. The CDR3 covers 15 residues. CDR1 is SGHRS, CDR2 YFSETQ, per germline. The CDR3 DNA reads as TGCGCCAGCAGCGCCGGGACTAGCGGCTTCGAGGAGCAGTTCTTC. Its translation is CASSAGTSGFEEQFF.

V is TRBV7-8 and J is TRBJ1-1, with D uncertain. This CDR3 region has 13 residues. V lost 3 bases, J lost 1 base, and 6 bases lay in between. The germline gives CDR1 SGHVS, CDR2 FQNEAQ. The CDR3 bases are TGTGCCAGCAGCTTCGCCAGGAACACTGAAGCTTTCTTT. Its translation is CASSFARNTEAFF.

The chain links TRBV28 to TRBJ1-1, with D hard to call. V lost 4 bases to trimming and J lost 10 bases, with 7 bases between them. Germline V gives CDR1 MDHEN, CDR2 SYDVKM. The length of the CDR3 is 10 residues. CDR3 sequence reads: CASSSRGAFF. The CDR3 DNA follows: TGTGCCAGCAGTTCCCGCGGAGCTTTCTTT.

This chain uses TRBV3-1 (or the pseudogene TRBV3-2) with TRBJ2-2; maybe TRBD1 (6 bases). Looked up from germline, CDR1 is LGHDT and CDR2 is YNNKEL (reference sequence). The CDR3 covers 14 residues. Trimming removed 5 bases from V and 5 bases from J, with 12 bases in between. CDR3 DNA: TGTGCCAGCAGCTCCACCGGACAGACCGGGGAGCTGTTTTTT. Residues: CASSSTGQTGELFF.

The J gene is TRBJ2-5, the V gene TRBV4-2, with TRBD1 matching 9 bases. The CDR3 is 18 residues long. Germline trimming cut 1 base from V and 4 bases from J; bases unmatched to any gene: 13. Germline V CDR1 and CDR2: LGHNA, YNFKEQ. The chain's CDR3 is CASSQGINGGQGRETQYF. As DNA, the CDR3 is TGTGCCAGCAGCCAAGGTATCAACGGGGGACAGGGTAGAGAGACCCAGTACTTC.

This clone appeared a few times. The chain carries TRBV7-9 and TRBJ1-1, with 8 bases identical to TRBD1. The germline V gene encodes CDR1 SEHNR and CDR2 FQNEAQ (reference sequence). V trimming: 5 bases; J trimming: 0 bases; junction bases outside the gene matches: 2. The CDR3 totals 14 residues. The CDR3 nucleotides are TGTGCCAGCAGCCCGGACAGGGTGAACACTGAAGCTTTCTTT. This gives the protein CASSPDRVNTEAFF.